Sequencing of this T cell receptor beta chain was carried out in a study of T cell repertoires in aging, cancer and after chemotherapy. Germline V CDR1 and CDR2: SGHRS, YFSETQ. The CDR3 is 13 residues long. Trimming left V 4 bases short and J 3 bases short, with 8 bases between. TCR beta rearrangements were amplified from peripheral blood genomic DNA. TRB rearrangements spanning V, D and J were amplified using mixed TRB-A/B primers. TCRdb analysed the multiplex PCR reads with MiXCR anew, one entry per CDR3 protein. This sample carries about 3,300 distinct CDR3 sequences, 38% of them seen once, and the ten largest clones take about 49%.

The chain carries TRBV5-1 and TRBJ1-3, with D uncertain. This receptor was obtained from a human donor in good health. Sequencing input: blood. CDR3 region: CASSERVGNTIYF. The CDR3 region has the DNA TGCGCCAGCAGCGAGCGGGTTGGAAACACCATATATTTT.